Given below is one T cell receptor (beta chain) in context. Original analysis: Amplification of reference gene primers provided the estimated nucleated cell counts. Assay used: immunoSEQ multiplex PCR; TCRdb lists only in-frame clones, some missing. V and J calls and clone size are copied from that table; D and trimming were computed from the DNA. The data contain fewer than 350,000 clones, around 90% of them singletons. The entry originates in a study of blood T cell repertoires in COVID-19. Study-wide context: COVID-19 samples from acute and convalescent phases originated in the United States, Italy and Spain. Sources were T cells, B-cell-depleted T cells, or PBMCs; the material itself was cDNA or gDNA.

The CDR3 covers 13 residues. CDR1 is LNHNV and CDR2 is YYDKDF in the germline V gene (reference sequence). The germline V and J ends were trimmed by 3 bases and 11 bases, with 13 bases remaining between them. This chain links TRBV15 with TRBJ2-2; D might be TRBD2 (6 bases). This receptor was identified in a man between 18 and 35 years old with active or convalescent COVID-19. Sequencing was done on a sample of peripheral blood. CDR3 sequence: CATSRGDSPELFF. CDR3 nucleotide sequence: TGTGCCACCAGCAGGGGGGACTCTCCAGAGCTGTTTTTT.